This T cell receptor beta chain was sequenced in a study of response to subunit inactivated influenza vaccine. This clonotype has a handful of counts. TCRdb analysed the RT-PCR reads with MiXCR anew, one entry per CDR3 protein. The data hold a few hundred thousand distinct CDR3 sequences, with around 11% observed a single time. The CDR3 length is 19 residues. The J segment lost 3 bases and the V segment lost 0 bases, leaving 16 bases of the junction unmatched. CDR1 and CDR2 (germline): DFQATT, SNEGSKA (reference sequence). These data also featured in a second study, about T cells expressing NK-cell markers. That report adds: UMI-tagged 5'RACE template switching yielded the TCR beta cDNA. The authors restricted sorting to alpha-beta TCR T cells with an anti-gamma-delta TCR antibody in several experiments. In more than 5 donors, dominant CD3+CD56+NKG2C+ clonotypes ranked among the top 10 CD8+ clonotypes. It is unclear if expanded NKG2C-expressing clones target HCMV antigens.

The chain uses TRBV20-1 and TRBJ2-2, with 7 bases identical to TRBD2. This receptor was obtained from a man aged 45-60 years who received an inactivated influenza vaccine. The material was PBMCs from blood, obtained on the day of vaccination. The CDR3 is CSARDPLTIVGGDTGELFF. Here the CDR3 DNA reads TGCAGTGCTAGAGATCCATTAACGATCGTGGGGGGGGACACCGGGGAGCTGTTTTTT.